The 16 T cell receptor beta chains below come from one sample, sequenced in a study of T cell repertoires in cytomegalovirus infection. MiXCR was run by TCRdb on the reads, yielding one entry per CDR3 protein. The repertoire holds 650,000 to 900,000 distinct CDR3 sequences, with 32% as singletons. Their recognized antigens are unknown. The specimen comprised cultured CD8+ T cells from PBMCs, sampled from culture after CMV antigen stimulation. The receptors originated from a human donor in good health (CMV status not recorded). Some clones in this sample may be carry-over from other donors' samples.

V and J are TRBV11-2 and TRBJ1-1; D uncertain. In germline, CDR1 is SGHAT, CDR2 FQNNGV. Between the trimmed V and J ends, which lost 5 bases and 7 bases, there was a span of 11 bases. The CDR3 length is 12 residues. The chain's CDR3 is CASSPQAIEAFF. In DNA, the CDR3 is TGTGCCAGCAGCCCGCAAGCGATTGAAGCTTTCTTT.

V is TRBV6-1 and J is TRBJ1-5; tentative D call: TRBD1 (5 bases). Germline-derived CDR1 and CDR2 are MNHNS and SASEGT. The CDR3 spans 16 residues. Deletions cut 0 bases from V and 9 bases from J, with 18 bases between. The CDR3 is CASSEALGVGFRPQHF. CDR3 nucleotide sequence: TGTGCCAGCAGTGAAGCGCTAGGGGTCGGGTTCCGGCCCCAGCATTTT.

The rearrangement joins TRBV20-1 to TRBJ2-7; 7 bases agree with TRBD1. The junction had 10 bases not matched to a gene; V was cut back by 5 bases and J by 0 bases. CDR1 DFQATT and CDR2 SNEGSKA come from the germline V gene (reference sequence). The CDR3 is 15 amino acids. CDR3 sequence (DNA): TGCAGTGCTCTTCCCCTGGACAGGACCTCCTACGAGCAGTACTTC. Translated: CSALPLDRTSYEQYF.

This rearrangement joins TRBV5-5 to TRBJ1-1, with no clear D. This CDR3 region has 14 residues. CDR1 is SGHKS, CDR2 YYEKEE, per germline (reference sequence). Trimming removed 2 bases from V and 1 base from J, with 9 bases in between. CDR3 sequence (DNA): TGTGCCAGCAGCTTTCACCGGGGGAACACTGAAGCTTTCTTT. Protein: CASSFHRGNTEAFF.

This clonotype was detected a few times. This rearrangement joins TRBV12-3 or TRBV12-4 to TRBJ2-5; 12 bases are shared with TRBD1. V lost 7 bases, J lost 4 bases, and 7 bases stayed unmatched. CDR3 length: 15 residues. The CDR3 DNA follows: TGTGCCAGCACCCCAGGGACAGGGGGCGGAGAGACCCAGTACTTC. This sequence encodes CASTPGTGGGETQYF.

This clonotype was seen at least ten times. V is TRBV6-2 or TRBV6-3 and J is TRBJ1-1; D call uncertain. V was pared by 0 bases and J by 8 bases, with 7 bases between. The germline V gene encodes CDR1 MNHEY and CDR2 SVGEGT. The CDR3 totals 12 residues. The DNA of the CDR3 is TGTGCCAGCAGTTACTCGCGGAACGAAGCTTTCTTT. It codes for CASSYSRNEAFF.

The chain carries TRBV6-5 and TRBJ2-7; 8 bases are a match to TRBD1. J was trimmed by 3 bases and V by 2 bases; bases with no gene match: 9. The germline gives CDR1 MNHEY, CDR2 SVGAGI. The CDR3 is 16 amino acids. The CDR3 region has the DNA TGTGCCAGCAGTTACGGGGGACAGGTAGCAGGCTACGAGCAGTACTTC. Protein sequence: CASSYGGQVAGYEQYF.

This clonotype has just a few counts. V usage is TRBV20-1 and J usage is TRBJ2-1, with 11 bases matching TRBD2. Per germline, CDR1 DFQATT and CDR2 SNEGSKA (reference sequence). Unmatched junction bases numbered 8, after V lost 5 bases and J lost 8 bases. The CDR3 runs 14 residues. The CDR3 sequence: CSALGTSGPDEQFF. The DNA for the CDR3 is TGCAGTGCTCTCGGGACTAGCGGACCCGATGAGCAGTTCTTC.

This CDR3 reads CSVEPMGTGEAFF. CDR3 in DNA: TGCAGCGTTGAACCCATGGGGACGGGAGAAGCTTTCTTT. The rearrangement joins TRBV29-1 to TRBJ1-1; the D gene is possibly TRBD1 (5 bases). Germline CDR1 and CDR2: SQVTM and ANQGSEA. This CDR3 comprises 13 residues. V was pared by 2 bases and J by 8 bases, with 15 bases between.

This clonotype was picked up a small number of times. CDR3 sequence reads: CASSSDGQEIYNEQFF. The CDR3 coding sequence is TGTGCCAGCAGCTCGGATGGACAGGAGATCTACAATGAGCAGTTCTTC. The chain recombines TRBV7-9 with TRBJ2-1; the match to TRBD1 covers 7 bases. Germline V CDR1 and CDR2: SEHNR, FQNEAQ (reference sequence). CDR3 size: 16 residues. V was pared by 4 bases and J by 3 bases, with 9 bases of the junction left unmatched.

This clonotype was seen a few times. The chain links TRBV19 to TRBJ2-1, with D maybe TRBD2 (5 bases). The CDR3 length is 16 residues. Germline loops: CDR1 LNHDA, CDR2 SQIVND (reference sequence). V was cut by 1 base and J by 3 bases, with 13 bases left in between. The CDR3 DNA reads TGTGCCAGTAGTATAGGTCAGCGGACCTTCTACAATGAGCAGTTCTTC. It encodes CASSIGQRTFYNEQFF.

The chain links TRBV10-3 to TRBJ1-1; 9 bases agree with TRBD1. The CDR3 is made up of 16 amino acids. Germline V gene data show CDR1 as ENHRY and CDR2 as SYGVKD. Trimming took 5 bases from V and 4 from J; bases not matched to a gene: 11. CDR3 residues: CAISTNWDRESTEAFF. The CDR3 nucleotides are TGTGCCATCAGTACTAACTGGGACAGGGAGAGCACTGAAGCTTTCTTT.

Only a few counts were recorded for this clonotype. J is TRBJ2-1 and V is TRBV2; 11 bases match TRBD2. With V trimmed by 8 bases and J by 5 bases, 8 bases remained unmatched. The CDR3 is 15 residues long. Germline V gene sequence: CDR1 SNHLY, CDR2 FYNNEI. The CDR3 DNA reads as TGTGCCAGCTGGGTAGCGGGGGGGCCCCACAATGAGCAGTTCTTC. Translated, it gives CASWVAGGPHNEQFF.

This clonotype has a handful of counts. This sequence joins TRBV7-2 and TRBJ2-2, with D possibly called TRBD1 or TRBD2 (5 bases each). The germline CDR1 and CDR2 sequences are SGHTA and FQGNSA. The CDR3 length is 16 residues. Trimming took 5 bases from V and 2 from J, leaving 15 bases between them. For the CDR3, the DNA is TGTGCCAGCAGCGATTACACGAGGGGAAACACCGGGGAGCTGTTTTTT. Its protein product is CASSDYTRGNTGELFF.

The table lists this clonotype with a few counts. The rearrangement links TRBV7-9 to TRBJ2-5; a possible D gene is TRBD2 (5 bases). Between the trimmed V and J ends, which lost 5 bases and 3 bases, there was a span of 10 bases. CDR3 length: 13 amino acids. Germline CDR1 SEHNR, CDR2 FQNEAQ (reference sequence). Here the CDR3 DNA reads TGTGCCAGCAGCCCTACACTAGAAGAGACCCAGTACTTC. This encodes CASSPTLEETQYF. Complete variable domain (other parts from reference TRBV7-9 and TRBJ2-5): DTGVSQNPRHKITKRGQNVTFRCDPISEHNRLYWYRQTLGQGPEFLTYFQNEAQLEKSRLLSDRFSAERPKGSFSTLEIQRTEQGDSAMYLCASSPTLEETQYFGPGTRLLVL.

The chain joins TRBV3-1 to TRBJ1-6; unclear D gene. Germline V gene data show CDR1 as LGHDT and CDR2 as YNNKEL (reference sequence). Trimming removed 1 base from V and 0 bases from J, with 13 bases in between. The CDR3 extends over 18 amino acids. DNA of the CDR3: TGTGCCAGCAGCCAAGGGTCCGGGTCCCTCTCCTATAATTCACCCCTCCACTTT. Amino acid sequence: CASSQGSGSLSYNSPLHF.